The 2 T cell receptor beta chains below come from one sample, sequenced in a study of blood T cell repertoires in COVID-19. Clones were sequenced by immunoSEQ multiplex PCR, and TCRdb holds only the in-frame ones, with some missing. The sample lists more than 80,000 clones; roughly 84% were seen once. The material sequenced was peripheral blood. The receptors were sampled from a woman aged 80 or over with COVID-19, enrolled during active disease.

V and J are TRBV13 and TRBJ2-3; 8 nucleotides line up with TRBD2. Germline V gene lookup returns CDR1 PRHDT and CDR2 FYEKMQ (reference sequence). CDR3 length: 19 amino acids. V dropped 2 bases and J dropped 0; count of bases not matched to a gene: 13. DNA for the CDR3: TGTGCCAGCAGCTTATGGGTGACTAGCGAGATTGCTAGCACAGATACGCAGTATTTT. It is translated as CASSLWVTSEIASTDTQYF.

This sequence joins TRBV10-1 and TRBJ2-7; TRBD2 might be the D (5 bases). The CDR3 has 11 residues. Germline CDR1 reads WNHNN; CDR2 reads SYGVQD (reference sequence). V was shortened by 4 bases and J by 6 bases, with 7 bases between the two germline ends. CDR3 loop: CASSVGGEQYF. The CDR3, as DNA: TGCGCCAGCAGTGTTGGAGGCGAGCAGTACTTC.